A selection of T cell receptor beta chains follows, all from one sample in a study of blood T cell repertoires in COVID-19. Data came from immunoSEQ multiplex PCR; TCRdb stores just in-frame clones and leaves some out. The sample has about 130,000 clones; about 72% are singletons. The specimen was peripheral blood. All receptors derive from a man in his sixties who had recovered from COVID-19. Both conserved end residues are part of each CDR3. The D gene is left open where the match is weak. Size tells how often a clone was seen (once, few, many) or the class of an expanded clone, and some rows leave it out.

NA	TRBV28	TRBJ1-1	NA	CASSPWTVMNTEAFF	TGTGCCAGCAGTCCCTGGACAGTTATGAACACTGAAGCTTTCTTT
NA	TRBV7-2	TRBJ1-4	NA	CASSLRAGEDEKLFF	TGTGCCAGCAGCTTACGTGCGGGGGAGGATGAAAAACTGTTTTTT
NA	TRBV21-1	TRBJ2-6	NA	CASSKGLAGTSGANVLTF	TGTGCCAGCAGCAAGGGACTAGCGGGAACGTCTGGGGCCAACGTCCTGACTTTC
NA	TRBV7-9	TRBJ2-3	NA	CASSLLPESLTDTQYF	TGTGCCAGCAGCTTACTACCGGAGAGCCTCACAGATACGCAGTATTTT
NA	TRBV3-1/TRBV3-2	TRBJ2-7	once	CASSHLGVPYEQYF	TGTGCCAGCAGCCATCTAGGGGTACCCTACGAGCAGTACTTC
TRBD2	TRBV4-3	TRBJ2-3	once	CASSQDSGGINTQYF	TGCGCCAGCAGCCAAGATAGCGGGGGGATCAATACGCAGTATTTT
NA	TRBV3-1/TRBV3-2	TRBJ2-1	few	CASSQNTGSSYNEQFF	TGTGCCAGCAGCCAAAACACGGGGAGCTCCTACAATGAGCAGTTCTTC
TRBD2	TRBV10-3	TRBJ2-1	NA	CAISVKTSGTNYNEQFF	TGTGCCATCAGTGTAAAGACTAGCGGAACCAACTACAATGAGCAGTTCTTC
NA	TRBV12-3/TRBV12-4	TRBJ1-2	NA	CASSLLRDGYTF	TGTGCCAGCAGTTTACTCAGGGATGGCTACACCTTC
NA	TRBV12-5	TRBJ2-3	few	CASGLAPASDTQYF	TGTGCTAGTGGTTTGGCCCCAGCGTCAGATACGCAGTATTTT
NA	TRBV6-5	TRBJ2-7	NA	CATIGDSYEQYF	TGTGCCACTATCGGAGATTCCTACGAGCAGTACTTC
TRBD2	TRBV7-6	TRBJ2-1	NA	CASSPSPFLAGVGNEQFF	TGTGCCAGCAGCCCCAGCCCCTTTCTAGCGGGAGTCGGCAATGAGCAGTTCTTC
TRBD2	TRBV6-2/TRBV6-3	TRBJ2-1	NA	CASSGLAVYNEQFF	TGTGCCAGCAGCGGACTAGCGGTCTACAATGAGCAGTTCTTC
TRBD1	TRBV25-1	TRBJ1-1	NA	CATTGYTEAFF	TGTGCCACGACAGGGTACACTGAAGCTTTCTTT
TRBD1	TRBV11-3	TRBJ2-1	NA	CASSSRDRGLNEQFF	TGTGCCAGCAGCTCCCGGGACAGGGGGCTCAATGAGCAGTTCTTC
NA	TRBV29-1	TRBJ2-7	NA	CSVGDRRSYEQYF	TGCAGCGTTGGAGACAGGCGCTCCTACGAGCAGTACTTC
NA	TRBV6-6	TRBJ1-5	few	CASSYSTDYQPQHF	TGTGCCAGCAGTTACTCGACAGACTATCAGCCCCAGCATTTT
TRBD1	TRBV7-9	TRBJ2-2	NA	CASSWTGAIAGELFF	TGTGCCAGCAGCTGGACAGGGGCTATCGCCGGGGAGCTGTTTTTT
NA	TRBV18	TRBJ2-2	once	CASSPVDILNTGELFF	TGTGCCAGCTCACCGGTTGACATCCTTAACACCGGGGAGCTGTTTTTT
NA	TRBV6-5	TRBJ1-2	NA	CASSYSGTNYNYGYTF	TGTGCCAGCAGTTACTCAGGGACTAACTACAACTATGGCTACACCTTC
NA	TRBV3-1/TRBV3-2	TRBJ1-3	NA	CASSHLVVSSGNTIYF	TGTGCCAGCAGCCATTTGGTCGTTAGCTCTGGAAACACCATATATTTT
NA	TRBV19	TRBJ1-6	NA	CASSILGASNSPLHF	TGTGCCAGTAGTATTCTAGGGGCGAGCAATTCACCCCTCCACTTT
NA	TRBV21-1	TRBJ2-3	NA	CASSVQGKWADTQYF	TGTGCCAGCAGCGTACAGGGGAAGTGGGCAGATACGCAGTATTTT
TRBD1	TRBV5-1	TRBJ2-2	NA	CASSFRDSSTGELFF	TGCGCCAGCAGCTTCCGGGACAGTAGCACCGGGGAGCTGTTTTTT
NA	TRBV24-1	TRBJ2-5	NA	CATSEYGGGAEETQYF	TGTGCCACCAGTGAATATGGTGGGGGGGCTGAAGAGACCCAGTACTTC
NA	TRBV19	TRBJ2-4	NA	CASRSLGTAEINIQYF	TGTGCCAGTAGATCCTTGGGGACTGCTGAAATAAACATTCAGTACTTC
TRBD1	TRBV4-3	TRBJ1-2	NA	CASSQDRQGANTF	TGCGCCAGCAGCCAAGACCGACAGGGGGCGAACACCTTC